This is a list of T cell receptor beta chains from one sample in a study of cytomegalovirus exposure and HLA in healthy donors. Clones were sequenced by immunoSEQ multiplex PCR, and TCRdb holds only the in-frame ones, with some missing. Found here are under 250,000 clones, 70% to 90% of them singletons; the top ten hold 0.24%. Specimen: PBMCs. The receptors derive from a girl aged 2-9 years in good health and CMV-seronegative. Both conserved end residues are part of each CDR3. D genes are given only for firm matches. Clone size is not always given. Where it is, it says once, few, many or a class for expanded clones.

NA,TRBV6-1,TRBD1,13,TRBJ2-7,TGTGCCAGCAGTCGACAGGGACCCTACGAGCAGTACTTC,CASSRQGPYEQYF
NA,TRBV2,TRBD2,14,TRBJ2-2,TGTGCCAGTCGACTAGCGCCGAACACCGGGGAGCTGTTTTTT,CASRLAPNTGELFF
NA,TRBV9,NA,15,TRBJ1-4,TGTGCCAGCAGCGTAGATCCAGGGCCTAGTGAAAAACTGTTTTTT,CASSVDPGPSEKLFF
NA,TRBV27,TRBD1,14,TRBJ2-7,TGTGCCAGCAGTTTAAGGACAGGGGGTAACGAGCAGTACTTC,CASSLRTGGNEQYF
NA,TRBV13,TRBD1,13,TRBJ2-7,TGTGCCAGCAGCCAGGACAGGGGCTACGAGCAGTACTTC,CASSQDRGYEQYF
NA,TRBV9,TRBD1,15,TRBJ2-7,TGTGCCAGCAGCGTTACGGGACAGGCTACGGGCGAGCAGTACTTC,CASSVTGQATGEQYF
NA,TRBV7-2,NA,13,TRBJ2-3,TGTGCCAGCAGCTTAGCGGCGGCAGATACGCAGTATTTT,CASSLAAADTQYF
NA,TRBV25-1,NA,14,TRBJ1-2,TGTGCCAGCAGTGATGGGGGCGCGGGCTATGGCTACACCTTC,CASSDGGAGYGYTF
NA,TRBV5-4,TRBD2,16,TRBJ2-5,TGTGCCAGCAGCTATGTGGGGCGGGAGGGGAGGGAGACCCAGTACTTC,CASSYVGREGRETQYF
NA,TRBV7-9,TRBD1,15,TRBJ1-1,TGTGCCAGCAGCTTAAGGGCAGGGGGAGGAACTGAAGCTTTCTTT,CASSLRAGGGTEAFF
NA,TRBV19,NA,15,TRBJ2-2,TGTGCCAGTAGTATGTGGCTAGCGCGGACCGGGGAGCTGTTTTTT,CASSMWLARTGELFF
NA,TRBV27,NA,15,TRBJ2-7,TGTGCCAGCAGTTTATCTCGGCCGGGGGCCTACGAGCAGTACTTC,CASSLSRPGAYEQYF
NA,TRBV9,TRBD1,16,TRBJ2-7,TGTGCCAGCAGCATAAACTCCGGGACAGGGATCTACGAGCAGTACTTC,CASSINSGTGIYEQYF
NA,TRBV11-3,NA,13,TRBJ2-3,TGTGCCAGCAGCTTAGAACACACAGATACGCAGTATTTT,CASSLEHTDTQYF
NA,TRBV11-2,TRBD2,13,TRBJ2-7,TGTGCCAGCAGCCCGGGACTAGCATCCGAGCAGTACTTC,CASSPGLASEQYF
NA,TRBV9,TRBD2,17,TRBJ2-2,TGTGCCAGCAGCCCCCGGGAGGGGGTCGTATTTACCGGGGAGCTGTTTTTT,CASSPREGVVFTGELFF
NA,TRBV11-3,TRBD2,16,TRBJ2-2,TGTGCCAGCAGCGCGGGACTAGCGCCGAACACCGGGGAGCTGTTTTTT,CASSAGLAPNTGELFF
once,TRBV19,NA,15,TRBJ1-2,TGTGCCAGTAGTATAACCGCGGGCAGAAACTATGGCTACACCTTC,CASSITAGRNYGYTF
few,TRBV12-1,NA,18,TRBJ2-7,TGTGCCAGCAGCCCGACGTATATCACTGGGCCGATATCCTACGAGCAGTACTTC,CASSPTYITGPISYEQYF
few,TRBV2,NA,11,TRBJ1-5,TGTGCCAGCAGTGACGGGCAGCCCCAGCATTTT,CASSDGQPQHF
once,TRBV2,TRBD2,16,TRBJ2-3,TGTGCCAGCAGTCCAGGGCCGGGACTAGCACCAGATACGCAGTATTTT,CASSPGPGLAPDTQYF
NA,TRBV15,NA,15,TRBJ2-5,TGTGCCACCAGCAGAGATGGAGGGACCCAAGAGACCCAGTACTTC,CATSRDGGTQETQYF
NA,TRBV7-9,TRBD1,13,TRBJ2-1,TGTGCCAGCAGCTTAGAGGGGGCAGGGGAGCAGTTCTTC,CASSLEGAGEQFF
NA,TRBV30,TRBD2,14,TRBJ2-3,TGTGCCTTAGGGACTAGCGGGACTACAGATACGCAGTATTTT,CALGTSGTTDTQYF
NA,TRBV25-1,NA,16,TRBJ2-6,TGTGCCAGCAGTGAACAACAGGGAGCGGGGGCCAACGTCCTGACTTTC,CASSEQQGAGANVLTF
NA,TRBV4-1,NA,14,TRBJ1-2,TGCGCCAGCAGCCAAGATCCAGGCAGCTATGGCTACACCTTC,CASSQDPGSYGYTF
NA,TRBV5-4,NA,12,TRBJ1-1,TGTGCCAGCAGCAGGGGGGGCACTGAAGCTTTCTTT,CASSRGGTEAFF
NA,TRBV7-3,NA,11,TRBJ1-1,TGTGCCAGCAGCCTGAGGGCTGAAGCTTTCTTT,CASSLRAEAFF
NA,TRBV10-1,NA,14,TRBJ1-6,TGCGCCAGCAGTGAGTCGACTCGGGTTTCACCCCTCCACTTT,CASSESTRVSPLHF
NA,TRBV7-9,NA,13,TRBJ1-1,TGTTCCACGACAAGGGAGAAGGGCACTGAAGCTTTCTTT,CSTTREKGTEAFF
NA,TRBV2,NA,14,TRBJ2-4,TGTGCCAGCGATCAGGGACTAAGGGGGGACATTCAGTACTTC,CASDQGLRGDIQYF
once,TRBV7-9,TRBD2,18,TRBJ2-5,TGTGCCAGCAGTTCGACCTACCGGGGACTACGCTTCCAAGAGACCCAGTACTTC,CASSSTYRGLRFQETQYF
NA,TRBV5-5,NA,14,TRBJ2-5,TGTGCCAGCAGCTATCAGGGTGCGGAAGAGACCCAGTACTTC,CASSYQGAEETQYF
NA,TRBV11-2,NA,18,TRBJ1-4,TGTGCCAGCAGCTTAGTCGGGGGGCTCTTGGGAACTAATGAAAAACTGTTTTTT,CASSLVGGLLGTNEKLFF
NA,TRBV19,NA,13,TRBJ2-1,TGTGCCAGTAGTATAGACAGGCGCAATGAGCAGTTCTTC,CASSIDRRNEQFF
once,TRBV6-5,NA,15,TRBJ2-7,TGTGCCAGCAGCATGGGGGGAACGCCCCACTACGAGCAGTACTTC,CASSMGGTPHYEQYF
NA,TRBV11-2,NA,15,TRBJ1-3,TGTGCCAGCAGCGTCGAGGGTGGCCCTGGAAACACCATATATTTT,CASSVEGGPGNTIYF
NA,TRBV20-1,TRBD2,11,TRBJ2-5,TGCAGTGCTAGACAGCGGGGGGCCCAGTACTTC,CSARQRGAQYF
NA,TRBV10-3,TRBD2,15,TRBJ2-1,TGTGCCATCAGTCCAGCGGGGGGGCCCCACAATGAGCAGTTCTTC,CAISPAGGPHNEQFF
NA,TRBV4-2,NA,13,TRBJ2-1,TGTGCCAGCAGCCAAGACCCTCTAGCAGGGCAGTTCTTC,CASSQDPLAGQFF
NA,TRBV30,TRBD2,19,TRBJ2-5,TGTGCCTGGAGTGGGTCGCCGGGACTAGCGGGGGGGCCCCGGGGGACCCAGTACTTC,CAWSGSPGLAGGPRGTQYF
once,TRBV7-9,NA,15,TRBJ2-1,TGTGCCAGCAGCTTAGCCGGACTACCGGCCCATGAGCAGTTCTTC,CASSLAGLPAHEQFF
NA,TRBV7-8,TRBD1,15,TRBJ2-7,TGTGCCAGCAGCTTAGCCGGGACAGGGCTCTACGAGCAGTACTTC,CASSLAGTGLYEQYF
NA,TRBV2,NA,15,TRBJ1-1,TGTGCCAGCAATGGCCGGCACAGGTTGAACACTGAAGCTTTCTTT,CASNGRHRLNTEAFF
NA,TRBV10-2,TRBD2,12,TRBJ2-1,TGCGCCACCGGGAGGGCCGGTCATGAGCAGTTCTTC,CATGRAGHEQFF
NA,TRBV27,TRBD1,16,TRBJ1-1,TGTGCCAGCAGTTTATTGGGACAGAACATGAACACTGAAGCTTTCTTT,CASSLLGQNMNTEAFF
NA,TRBV27,NA,16,TRBJ1-1,TGTGCCAGCAGTGGGTTTTTGGGGGGAAGAGGCCTTGAAGCTTTCTTT,CASSGFLGGRGLEAFF
NA,TRBV5-1,NA,16,TRBJ2-2,TGCGCCAGCACTTCTAGGACGGGAATTAACACCGGGGAGCTGTTTTTT,CASTSRTGINTGELFF
few,TRBV6-6,NA,15,TRBJ1-5,TGTGCCAGCAGTTCCCAGGGGAGGGGCAATCAGCCCCAGCATTTT,CASSSQGRGNQPQHF
few,TRBV10-1,TRBD2,18,TRBJ2-7,TGCGCCAGCAGTGAGTCGCCCCTACTAGGCGGGAGCTCCTACGAGCAGTACTTC,CASSESPLLGGSSYEQYF
NA,TRBV21-1,NA,19,TRBJ2-5,TGTGCCAGCAGCAAAGGGCGGACCGGTAGCGGGAAGGGCCGGGAGACCCAGTACTTC,CASSKGRTGSGKGRETQYF
NA,TRBV9,TRBD2,17,TRBJ2-3,TGTGCCAGCAGCGTAGAAGAATGGCGGGGGAGCACAGATACGCAGTATTTT,CASSVEEWRGSTDTQYF
NA,TRBV6-1,NA,13,TRBJ1-3,TGTGCCAGCAGTGTGGGGACAGGAAACACCATATATTTT,CASSVGTGNTIYF
NA,TRBV7-9,TRBD1,14,TRBJ2-7,TGTGCCAGCAGCCAGCCGGGACAGGGGGACGAGCAGTACTTC,CASSQPGQGDEQYF
NA,TRBV30,TRBD1,15,TRBJ1-2,TGTGCCTGGAGGAAGGGACAGGGGCAGGTCTATGGCTACACCTTC,CAWRKGQGQVYGYTF